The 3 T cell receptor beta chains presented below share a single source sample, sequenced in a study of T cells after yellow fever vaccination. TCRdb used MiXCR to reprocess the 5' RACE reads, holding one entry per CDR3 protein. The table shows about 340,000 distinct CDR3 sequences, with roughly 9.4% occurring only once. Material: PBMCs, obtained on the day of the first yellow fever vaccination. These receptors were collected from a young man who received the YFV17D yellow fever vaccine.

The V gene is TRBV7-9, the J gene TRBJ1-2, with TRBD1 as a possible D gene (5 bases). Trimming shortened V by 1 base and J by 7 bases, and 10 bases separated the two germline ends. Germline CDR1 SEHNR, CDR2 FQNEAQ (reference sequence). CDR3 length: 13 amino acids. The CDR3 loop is CASSLDEGTGYTF. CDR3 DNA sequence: TGTGCCAGCAGCTTAGATGAGGGGACTGGCTACACCTTC.

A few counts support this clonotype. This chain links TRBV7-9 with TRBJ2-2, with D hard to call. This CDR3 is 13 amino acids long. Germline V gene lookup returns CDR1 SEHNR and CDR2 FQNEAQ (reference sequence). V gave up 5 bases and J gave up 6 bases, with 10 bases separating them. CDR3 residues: CASSPPRSGELFF. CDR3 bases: TGTGCCAGCAGCCCACCTCGGTCCGGGGAGCTGTTTTTT.

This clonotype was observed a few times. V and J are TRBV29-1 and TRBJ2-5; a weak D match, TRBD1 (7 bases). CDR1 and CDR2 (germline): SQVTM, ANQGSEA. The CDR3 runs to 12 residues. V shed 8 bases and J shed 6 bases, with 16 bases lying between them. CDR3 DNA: TGCAGCTATCTGCGGGACAGCCAGACCCAGTACTTC. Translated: CSYLRDSQTQYF.